Sequencing of this T cell receptor (beta chain) was carried out in a study of response to subunit inactivated influenza vaccine. This clonotype has just a few counts. TCRdb re-derived calls from the RT-PCR reads in MiXCR, one entry per CDR3 protein. The table has around 750,000 distinct CDR3 sequences, 21% seen once. The V and J ends lost 6 bases and 3 bases respectively, with 11 bases between them. The CDR3 consists of 14 residues. This sample comprised PBMCs from blood, obtained about 5 days after vaccination. This clonotype was obtained from a middle-aged man who received an inactivated influenza vaccine. This chain uses TRBV12-3 or TRBV12-4 with TRBJ2-2, with D hard to call. The DNA of the CDR3 is TGTGCCAGCAGGCCTACAGCCTACACCGGGGAGCTGTTTTTT. Translating it yields CASRPTAYTGELFF.